This T cell receptor beta chain was captured by sequencing in a study of blood T cells in healthy people across ages (dated by TCRdb to between 2014 and 2017). Regarding the study in general: In model experiments, template switching captured roughly one uniquely barcoded TCR beta cDNA molecule for every two T cells. Age-related changes in TCR beta repertoire diversity were measured in the study by deep sequencing normalized with unique cDNA molecular identifiers. Donors were grouped into four age groups: young (average approximately 15 years), middle-aged (39), aged (about 59) and long-lived (approximately 78). Two additional independent replicas of 1 million unique cDNA reads from the same blood draw were analyzed for two donors (one aged 18 to 29 and one aged 80 or older). The study at large found these results: The CMV infection status of donors was not known, potentially confounding age-related changes in expanded clonotypes. As age increased, observed TCR beta diversity per million T cells dropped in a roughly linear way, and a significant reduction was already evident by age about 36. Compared with the aged group, the long-lived group had more naive CD4+ T cells, fewer expanded clones and increased TCR diversity, a pattern suggesting age selection. Bulk unsorted PBMC profiling prevented conclusive comparison of naive and antigen-experienced compartments. Estimates of total diversity based on one million sequenced T cells were considered lower bounds and underestimates. Observed TCR beta diversity correlated strongly with the percentage of naive T cells measured by flow cytometry.

Donors were around 37 systemically healthy Caucasian individuals from Russia aged roughly 6 to 90 years. Each donor gave ten milliliters of peripheral blood, collected into EDTA-treated Vacutainer tubes. PBMCs were isolated by Ficoll-Paque density-gradient centrifugation, with at least 6 million obtained per sample. Trizol reagent was used to extract total RNA from PBMCs, with at least 5.5 micrograms per sample. The percentages of naive CD45RAhigh/CD27high T cells were determined by flow cytometry on a PBMC aliquot from every donor. A distance of 15 bases separates the germline ends of V and J, which lose 1 base and 6 bases respectively. Including cysteine and phenylalanine, the CDR3 has 15 amino acids. The retained sequence is limited to the CDR3, 45 bases, with the frame set at the first base. Via the germline V gene, CDR1 is SGDLS and CDR2 YYNGEE. Concerning this clonotype: Which antigen it targets is not known. Base qualities are missing; no much larger clone stands one base away.

The protocol used for the library was 5' RACE. Reads for this sample came from an Illumina HiSeq 2500. A second PCR of roughly 7 to 12 cycles was performed with a sample-barcoded 5' primer and a J-beta primer mix. A template-switch 5' adaptor carrying 12 random nucleotides introduced a unique molecular identifier onto each TCR beta cDNA molecule. At least 2.5 million CDR3-containing paired-end reads were obtained from each sample. First-strand cDNA synthesis was performed from all RNA using the Mint cDNA synthesis kit, with priming by a TRBC-specific oligonucleotide. After uracil-DNA glycosylase treatment, a first 18-cycle PCR used universal primers M1SS and BC2_uni_R on all cDNA. Processing in the source paper ran as follows. Normalization of each sample was performed by random selection of 1 million high-quality reads, each carrying a distinct molecular identifier. Reads sharing molecular identifiers were discarded rather than binned into consensus sequences. CDR3 identification, clonotype clustering and error correction used MiTCR with a Q25 quality threshold and the strictest error-elimination algorithm. A nonparametric unseen species model with Euler transformation was used to estimate a lower bound on total TCR beta diversity. Starting from the raw public reads, TCRdb applied fastp trimming at Q25, assembled clones with MiXCR and retained in-frame beta chains. Rows with one shared CDR3 protein collapse into an entry with the most common genes and DNA. The V and J calls and clone size are TCRdb's, not the authors'. This sample is represented by some 940,000 distinct CDR3 sequences; 25% to 35% of them were singletons. The ten top clones hold about 10% of the sample.

These same records also appear under a second study, on T cells of mothers and their children. As that second paper reports: Donors were nine systemically healthy Caucasian individuals: three mothers and their six children. cDNA synthesis consumed the entire amount of extracted RNA, loaded at approximately 1.6 ug RNA in each 15 ul reaction. Sample barcodes and 2-4 random nucleotides were added via the M1S primer in the second PCR. Each mother yielded over 10 million TCR beta CDR3 reads and each child 3 million or so reads. Thymic selection shapes the output of TCR recombination in a similar way in related and unrelated pairs, and inherited differences have a minor effect. Related mother-child pairs always showed normalized repertoire overlap that was slightly higher than in unrelated mother-child pairs, though the difference was never significant. Persistent microchimeric T cell clones were not detected, at a sensitivity of around 95 clones per million clonotypes. The study used deep NGS to compare TCR beta repertoires of mothers and children, seeking features distinguishing related mother-child pairs from unrelated individuals. On average, the children were roughly 12 +/- 4 years old, while the mothers were 40 +/- 4 years old. After adapter ligation with NEBNext reagents, the libraries were sequenced on Illumina HiSeq 2000 with 100+100 nt paired-end reads. To prevent cross-contamination, the mother and child libraries were prepared one month apart and sequenced in separate runs. For each donor, between 500,000 and 2,000,000 distinct TCR beta clonotypes were identified. Naive TCR beta clonotypes were estimated from low-frequency clonotypes matched to each donor's FACS-determined naive share, without sorting.

This clonotype was sampled from a woman between 40 and 50 years old in good health. The sequence joins TRBV9 to TRBJ2-3; the D gene cannot be named for sure. The sequenced sample was blood. The CDR3 corresponds to CASSVSPRAPDTQYF. The nucleotides are TGTGCCAGCAGCGTATCCCCCCGAGCGCCTGATACGCAGTATTTT. The CDR3, completed at both ends by the reference TRBV9 and TRBJ2-3 genes, gives the full variable domain DSGVTQTPKHLITATGQRVTLRCSPRSGDLSVYWYQQSLDQGLQFLIQYYNGEERAKGNILERFSAQQFPDLHSELNLSSLELGDSALYFCASSVSPRAPDTQYFGPGTRLTVL.